This T cell receptor beta chain was identified in a study of cytomegalovirus exposure and HLA in healthy donors. Whole-study context: Drawn from HLA-typed donors, 80 million to 95 million unique TCRs were held in an early data release.

The CDR3 length is 14 residues. The V and J ends lost 4 bases and 7 bases, in that order; junction bases with no gene match: 8. Per germline, CDR1 SGDLS and CDR2 YYNGEE. The PCR contained 60 Vbeta and 13 Jbeta primers. Generated by immunoSEQ multiplex PCR, the TCRdb table keeps only in-frame clones and is missing some. The table lists about 160,000 clones, roughly 85% of them singletons. The receptor's source is a boy aged 2 to 9 in good health and CMV-seronegative. Sequenced input: PBMCs. This chain links TRBV9 with TRBJ2-1, with 7 bases fitting TRBD2. This chain's CDR3 is CASSLRGRVNEQFF. Written as DNA, the CDR3 is TGTGCCAGCAGCTTAAGAGGGAGGGTAAATGAGCAGTTCTTC.